The 32 T cell receptor beta chains below were found in one sample sequenced in a study of neurological immune-mediated disorders (dated by TCRdb to the late 2010s). Library construction relied on 5' RACE. TCRdb lists the instrument as Illumina HiSeq 2500. TCRdb reprocessed the public reads (quality trimming at Q25 with fastp, clone calling with MiXCR) and kept in-frame beta chains. Under each unique CDR3 protein, matching rows form one entry showing the most common genes and DNA. In this sample the table shows more than 50,000 distinct CDR3 sequences, 3.5% to 4.5% of which occur a single time. Together, the top ten hold 2.2% of the sample. The sequenced sample was PBMCs. These receptors were taken from a woman aged 50 to 60 with multiple sclerosis.

At least ten counts were recorded for this clonotype. The gene calls are TRBV20-1 and TRBJ2-7; a weak D match, TRBD2 (6 bases). The CDR3 spans 12 residues. V lost 1 base to trimming and J lost 12 bases, with 16 bases between them. Germline lookup yields CDR1 DFQATT and CDR2 SNEGSKA (reference sequence). CDR3 nucleotides: TGCAGTGCTAGAGGCCAGGGTAAGGGACTGTACTTC. Protein product: CSARGQGKGLYF.

This clonotype appeared many times. The DNA of the CDR3 is TGCAGTGCTAGAGTTCCCCTAGCCGAGAGCTCCTACAATGAGCAGTTCTTC. This sequence encodes CSARVPLAESSYNEQFF. The V and J genes are TRBV20-1 and TRBJ2-1, with TRBD2 as a possible D gene (5 bases). Germline lookup yields CDR1 DFQATT and CDR2 SNEGSKA (reference sequence). The CDR3 totals 17 residues. Trimming left V 1 base short and J 0 bases short, with 16 bases between.

This clonotype was detected ten times or more. The V and J genes are TRBV5-1 and TRBJ2-5; D gene uncertain. Germline CDR1 reads SGHRS; CDR2 reads YFSETQ. Deletions cut 0 bases from V and 4 bases from J, with 4 bases between. The CDR3 contains 12 residues. Here the CDR3 DNA reads TGCGCCAGCAGCTTGGAGGCAGAGACCCAGTACTTC. Protein product: CASSLEAETQYF.

This clonotype was recorded at least ten times. The V and J genes are TRBV10-3 and TRBJ1-6; D gene uncertain. CDR3 length: 16 residues. Germline-derived CDR1 and CDR2 are ENHRY and SYGVKD. Trimming took 5 bases from V and 8 from J, leaving 19 bases between them. CDR3 sequence reads: CAISPRLPRDDSPLHF. CDR3 coding DNA: TGTGCCATCAGTCCACGCCTACCTAGAGACGATTCACCCCTCCACTTT.

This clonotype was seen many times. The V call is TRBV3-1, the J call TRBJ1-1; 9 bases fit TRBD1. Per the germline V gene, CDR1 is LGHDT and CDR2 is YNNKEL (reference sequence). This CDR3 region has 15 residues. V gave up 4 bases and J gave up 9 bases; unmatched junction bases: 12. The CDR3 loop reads CASSRKQGAPGKAFF. CDR3 DNA sequence: TGTGCCAGCAGCCGAAAACAGGGGGCGCCGGGGAAAGCTTTCTTT.

This clonotype was recorded many times. The rearrangement links TRBV29-1 to TRBJ2-3; D uncertain. Germline CDR1 is SQVTM and CDR2 is ANQGSEA. V was trimmed by 3 bases and J by 2 bases, leaving 9 bases between them. The CDR3 totals 13 residues. CDR3 sequence: CSVENSITDTQYF. The CDR3 DNA follows: TGCAGCGTTGAGAACAGCATCACAGATACGCAGTATTTT.

This clonotype was counted between two and nine times. This chain uses TRBV5-1 with TRBJ2-2; the match to TRBD1 covers 8 bases. The CDR3 consists of 16 residues. Per germline, CDR1 SGHRS and CDR2 YFSETQ. V shed 2 bases, J shed 4 bases, and the junction held 7 bases outside the gene matches. Here the CDR3 reads CASSFDRGGVTGELFF. CDR3 DNA sequence: TGCGCCAGCAGCTTCGACAGGGGAGGAGTCACCGGGGAGCTGTTTTTT.

This clonotype was counted ten times or more. The chain carries TRBV10-3 and TRBJ1-4; TRBD1 agrees at 7 bases. V lost 0 bases and J lost 8; bases outside the gene matches: 3. Germline-derived CDR1 and CDR2 are ENHRY and SYGVKD. The CDR3 length is 14 residues. This chain's CDR3 is CAISESTGKEKLFF. The CDR3 DNA is TGTGCCATCAGTGAGTCGACAGGGAAGGAAAAACTGTTTTTT.

This clonotype was seen ten or more times. This chain joins TRBV12-3 or TRBV12-4 and TRBJ1-1, with D possibly matching TRBD1 (6 bases). This CDR3 contains 13 residues. The V end was cut by 7 bases, the J end by 3 bases, with 12 bases between. CDR3 amino acids: CASTRTDYTEAFF. The DNA of the CDR3 is TGTGCCAGCACCAGGACAGATTACACTGAAGCTTTCTTT.

In its sample, this clonotype was seen many times. The chain carries TRBV20-1 and TRBJ2-5; weak D call: TRBD1 (5 bases). Germline V gene lookup returns CDR1 DFQATT and CDR2 SNEGSKA (reference sequence). This CDR3 is built from 12 residues. Trimming shortened V by 1 base and J by 5 bases, and 8 bases separated the two germline ends. CDR3 residues: CSARVRAETQYF. The CDR3 DNA is TGCAGTGCTAGAGTCAGGGCCGAGACCCAGTACTTC.

This clonotype was detected ten times or more. The chain couples TRBV15 to TRBJ2-7; 7 nucleotides match TRBD1. This CDR3 region has 17 residues. Trimming removed 2 bases from V and 2 bases from J; junction bases left unmatched: 12. Germline loops: CDR1 LNHNV, CDR2 YYDKDF (reference sequence). The CDR3 bases are TGTGCCACCAGCAGATATCTAACCGGGACAGCAGCCTACGAGCAGTACTTC. This sequence encodes CATSRYLTGTAAYEQYF. Full variable domain (rest looked up from reference TRBV15 and TRBJ2-7): DAMVIQNPRYQVTQFGKPVTLSCSQTLNHNVMYWYQQKSSQAPKLLFHYYDKDFNNEADTPDNFQSRRPNTSFCFLDIRSPGLGDTAMYLCATSRYLTGTAAYEQYFGPGTRLTVT.

In its sample, this clonotype was seen a few times. This sequence joins TRBV3-1 and TRBJ2-5, with 8 bases that match TRBD2. CDR3 length equals 15 residues. The junction had 6 bases not matched to a gene; V was cut back by 1 base and J by 5 bases. CDR1 is LGHDT and CDR2 is YNNKEL in the germline V gene (reference sequence). The CDR3 spells CASSQGRGRPETQYF. The CDR3 nucleotides are TGTGCCAGCAGCCAAGGTCGCGGGAGGCCGGAGACCCAGTACTTC.

This clonotype was picked up a small number of times. This chain uses TRBV7-8 with TRBJ2-3; D remains ambiguous. V gave up 2 bases and J gave up 4 bases, with 4 bases separating them. The CDR3 has 12 amino acids. Germline values: CDR1 SGHVS, CDR2 FQNEAQ. DNA of the CDR3: TGTGCCAGCAGCTTAAGCCCAGATACGCAGTATTTT. Translating gives CASSLSPDTQYF.

This clonotype came up many times. This rearrangement joins TRBV20-1 to TRBJ2-1; TRBD2 aligns across 11 bases. The length of the CDR3 is 16 residues. J lost 3 bases, V lost 6 bases, and 10 bases had no gene match. The germline V gene has CDR1 DFQATT and CDR2 SNEGSKA (reference sequence). As DNA, the CDR3 is TGCAGTGCCATCCCCAGACTAGCGGGACGCTACAATGAGCAGTTCTTC. This translates into CSAIPRLAGRYNEQFF.

This clonotype was recorded many times. Here the CDR3 reads CASSPPSTRQGLETQYF. The CDR3 bases are TGTGCCAGCAGTCCCCCCTCCACCCGACAGGGGTTGGAGACCCAGTACTTC. This sequence joins TRBV25-1 and TRBJ2-5; 8 positions agree with TRBD1. Germline V gene data show CDR1 as MGHDK and CDR2 as SYGVNS. The V gene end was trimmed by 5 bases and the J gene end by 5 bases; junction bases not matched to a gene: 16. CDR3 length: 17 amino acids.

This clonotype was detected many times. This rearrangement joins TRBV5-1 to TRBJ2-3; TRBD2 aligns across 8 bases. V shed 0 bases, J shed 2 bases, and the junction held 11 bases outside the gene matches. The germline V gene encodes CDR1 SGHRS and CDR2 YFSETQ. The CDR3 contains 18 residues. CDR3 DNA sequence: TGCGCCAGCAGCTTGGACTCCGGGACTAGTGTTTTCACAGATACGCAGTATTTT. This translates into CASSLDSGTSVFTDTQYF. Full variable domain (missing parts from reference TRBV5-1 and TRBJ2-3): KAGVTQTPRYLIKTRGQQVTLSCSPISGHRSVSWYQQTPGQGLQFLFEYFSETQRNKGNFPGRFSGRQFSNSRSEMNVSTLELGDSALYLCASSLDSGTSVFTDTQYFGPGTRLTVL.

This clonotype was seen at least ten times. DNA of the CDR3: TGTGCCAGCAGCTTAGAGGCAGGGCTCACTGAAGCTTTCTTT. It translates to CASSLEAGLTEAFF. The rearrangement uses TRBV7-9 and TRBJ1-1; possibly TRBD1 for D (5 bases). CDR1 is SEHNR and CDR2 is FQNEAQ in the germline V gene (reference sequence). V lost 1 base to trimming and J lost 4 bases, with 10 bases between them. There are 14 residues in the CDR3.

In its sample, this clonotype was seen many times. The chain joins TRBV3-1 to TRBJ1-4; possibly TRBD1 for D (5 bases). Between the trimmed V and J ends, which lost 4 bases and 3 bases, there was a span of 15 bases. The CDR3 runs 16 residues. The germline V gene encodes CDR1 LGHDT and CDR2 YNNKEL (reference sequence). CDR3 residues: CASSRRGTGPNEKLFF. The CDR3 DNA follows: TGTGCCAGCAGCCGTAGAGGTACGGGACCTAATGAAAAACTGTTTTTT.

The chain employs TRBV7-9 and TRBJ1-2; D may be TRBD1 (5 bases). Per the germline V gene, CDR1 is SEHNR and CDR2 is FQNEAQ (reference sequence). V lost 2 bases and J 7 bases, leaving 11 bases between the germline ends. This CDR3 has 13 residues. CDR3: CASSLTGWRGYTF. CDR3 bases: TGTGCCAGCAGCTTAACAGGATGGCGTGGCTACACCTTC.

This clonotype was seen many times. The V gene is TRBV7-8, the J gene TRBJ2-7, with 9 positions matching TRBD1. Germline-derived CDR1 and CDR2 are SGHVS and FQNEAQ. The CDR3 has 15 amino acids. Germline trimming cut 3 bases from V and 2 bases from J; bases unmatched to any gene: 5. This chain's CDR3 is CASSFPGQGTYEQYF. The CDR3 DNA reads TGTGCCAGCAGCTTTCCGGGACAGGGCACCTACGAGCAGTACTTC.

This clonotype was counted at least ten times. The genes are TRBV20-1 and TRBJ2-7; the match to TRBD1 covers 8 bases. Germline V lookup: CDR1 DFQATT, CDR2 SNEGSKA (reference sequence). CDR3 length equals 16 residues. V lost 5 bases, J lost 2 bases, and 14 bases stayed unmatched. The CDR3 DNA is TGCAGTGCTCACCGCGGGACAGGCCAGCGGGCCTACGAGCAGTACTTC. Amino acid sequence: CSAHRGTGQRAYEQYF.

The sample holds many counts of this clonotype. This chain joins TRBV5-1 and TRBJ1-3, with D unclear. Per the germline V gene, CDR1 is SGHRS and CDR2 is YFSETQ. Trimming left V 1 base short and J 0 bases short, with 5 bases between. The CDR3 runs to 14 residues. The CDR3 DNA is TGCGCCAGCAGCTTGACGGTCTCTGGAAACACCATATATTTT. As protein: CASSLTVSGNTIYF.

This chain links TRBV5-6 with TRBJ2-7; weak D call: TRBD1 (5 bases). V was clipped by 2 bases and J by 2 bases, with 14 bases between them. Germline V gene sequence: CDR1 SGHDT, CDR2 YYEEEE. CDR3 length: 15 residues. The CDR3 sequence: CASSLSWGRAYEQYF. The CDR3 region has the DNA TGTGCCAGCAGCTTAAGTTGGGGCAGAGCCTACGAGCAGTACTTC.

This clonotype was detected ten times or more. The chain joins TRBV5-1 to TRBJ2-1; 16 bases fit TRBD2. The germline V gene encodes CDR1 SGHRS and CDR2 YFSETQ. With 3 bases clipped from V and 2 bases from J, the junction kept 5 bases outside the gene matches. This CDR3 is built from 18 residues. The CDR3, as DNA: TGCGCCAGCAGCTGGGGGACTAGCGGGAGGGCCCCCTACAATGAGCAGTTCTTC. Residues: CASSWGTSGRAPYNEQFF.

This clonotype was counted many times. V gene TRBV20-1 combines with J gene TRBJ2-1; D remains ambiguous. The CDR3 is 12 residues long. Trimming left V 0 bases short and J 8 bases short, with 8 bases between. Per germline, CDR1 DFQATT and CDR2 SNEGSKA (reference sequence). The CDR3 is CSARDTRDEQFF. CDR3 bases: TGCAGTGCTAGAGATACCAGAGATGAGCAGTTCTTC.

This clonotype was recorded many times. The chain is built from TRBV7-2 and TRBJ2-3; 9 bases match TRBD2. The length of the CDR3 is 14 residues. Germline CDR1 SGHTA, CDR2 FQGNSA. The junction had 0 bases not matched to a gene; V was cut back by 5 bases and J by 0 bases. CDR3 loop: CASSTSGSTDTQYF. CDR3 bases: TGTGCCAGCAGCACTAGCGGGAGCACAGATACGCAGTATTTT. Variable domain in full (rest from reference TRBV7-2 and TRBJ2-3): GAGVSQSPSNKVTEKGKDVELRCDPISGHTALYWYRQSLGQGLEFLIYFQGNSAPDKSGLPSDRFSAERTGGSVSTLTIQRTQQEDSAVYLCASSTSGSTDTQYFGPGTRLTVL.

This clonotype was observed many times. V usage is TRBV19 and J usage is TRBJ1-1; TRBD1 is a possible D gene (5 bases). Germline-derived CDR1 and CDR2 are LNHDA and SQIVND (reference sequence). V lost 8 bases and J 4 bases, leaving 17 bases between the germline ends. CDR3 length: 14 residues. In DNA form, the CDR3 reads TGTGCCAGTCGCCCGGCAGGGTTGGGCACTGAAGCTTTCTTT. This gives the protein CASRPAGLGTEAFF.

The chain joins TRBV5-5 to TRBJ2-2, with TRBD2 as a possible D gene (6 bases). The CDR3 sequence is 16 residues long. Trimming removed 2 bases at V and 1 base at J, with 12 bases between. CDR1 and CDR2 (germline): SGHKS, YYEKEE (reference sequence). The CDR3 DNA reads as TGTGCCAGCAGCTTAGGGCCTAGCGAGAACACCGGGGAGCTGTTTTTT. As protein: CASSLGPSENTGELFF.

This clonotype appeared many times. The gene calls are TRBV7-9 and TRBJ2-1; TRBD2 agrees at 11 bases. This CDR3 comprises 16 residues. CDR1 is SEHNR and CDR2 is FQNEAQ in the germline V gene (reference sequence). J lost 5 bases, V lost 5 bases, and 8 bases had no gene match. The CDR3 region is CASSARGLAGHNEQFF. CDR3 DNA: TGTGCCAGCAGCGCGAGAGGACTAGCGGGCCACAATGAGCAGTTCTTC.

This clonotype has ten or more counts. This chain connects TRBV7-8 to TRBJ2-3; TRBD2 agrees at 7 bases. Germline loops: CDR1 SGHVS, CDR2 FQNEAQ. The J segment lost 0 bases and the V segment lost 5 bases, leaving 8 bases of the junction unmatched. The CDR3 loop spans 16 amino acids. CDR3 coding DNA: TGTGCCAGCAGCAACAGGCCGCGGGAGAGCACAGATACGCAGTATTTT. As protein: CASSNRPRESTDTQYF.

This clonotype was detected ten times or more. The chain joins TRBV6-2 or TRBV6-3 to TRBJ1-1; D unresolved. V lost 0 bases to trimming and J lost 6 bases, with 11 bases between them. Germline CDR1 is MNHEY and CDR2 is SVGEGT. The CDR3 is 14 amino acids. The CDR3 sequence is CASSYSGRRAEAFF. CDR3 in DNA: TGTGCCAGCAGTTACTCCGGACGGCGCGCTGAAGCTTTCTTT.

As to this clonotype: A much larger clone sits a single nucleotide away, making a read error possible. V usage is TRBV12-3 or TRBV12-4 and J usage is TRBJ2-7, with no clear D. CDR3 length: 12 residues. The V and J ends lost 6 bases and 5 bases respectively, with 11 bases between them. Here the CDR3 reads CASRRKGNEQYF. For the CDR3, the DNA is TGTGCCAGCAGACGAAAGGGAAACGAGCAGTACTTC.